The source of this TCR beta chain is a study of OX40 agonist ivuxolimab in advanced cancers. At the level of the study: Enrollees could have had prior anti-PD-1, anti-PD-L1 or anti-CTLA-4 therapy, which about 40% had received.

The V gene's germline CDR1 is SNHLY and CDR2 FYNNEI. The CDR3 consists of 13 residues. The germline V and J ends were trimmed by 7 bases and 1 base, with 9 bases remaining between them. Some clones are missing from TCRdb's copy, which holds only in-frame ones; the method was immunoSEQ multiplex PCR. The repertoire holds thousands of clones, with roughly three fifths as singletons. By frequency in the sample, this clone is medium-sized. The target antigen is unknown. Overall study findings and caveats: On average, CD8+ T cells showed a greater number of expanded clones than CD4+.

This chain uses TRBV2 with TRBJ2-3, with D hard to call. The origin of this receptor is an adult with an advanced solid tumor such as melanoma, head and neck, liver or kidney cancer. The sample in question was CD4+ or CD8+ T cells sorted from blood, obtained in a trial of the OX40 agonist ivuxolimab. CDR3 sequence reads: CASTRQGTDTQYF. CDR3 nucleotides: TGTGCCAGCACGAGGCAGGGCACAGATACGCAGTATTTT.